Listed here are 4 T cell receptor beta chains from one sample, sequenced in a study of blood T cell repertoires in COVID-19. Produced via immunoSEQ multiplex PCR; TCRdb's table is partial and in-frame only. The table includes about 270,000 clones, more than 70% detected once. The source material was PBMCs or T cells enriched from blood (not recorded which). The source of these receptors is a woman in her thirties or forties with acute COVID-19.

In its sample, this clone was seen once. This sequence joins TRBV5-1 and TRBJ2-7; 12 bases line up with TRBD2. This CDR3 is built from 15 residues. Germline lookup yields CDR1 SGHRS and CDR2 YFSETQ. The junction had 9 bases not matched to a gene; V was cut back by 6 bases and J by 5 bases. The CDR3 region has the DNA TGCGCCAGCACGCCGACTAGCGGGGGCCCTCACGAGCAGTACTTC. Protein: CASTPTSGGPHEQYF.

The J gene is TRBJ2-2, the V gene TRBV27, with 8 positions matching TRBD1. The CDR3 extends over 20 amino acids. The J segment lost 0 bases and the V segment lost 4 bases, leaving 16 bases of the junction unmatched. Per germline, CDR1 MNHEY and CDR2 SMNVEV (reference sequence). In DNA, the CDR3 is TGTGCCAGCAGTTCCAGGGGGCCTGCTAACTATCTGACGAACACCGGGGAGCTGTTTTTT. Translating it yields CASSSRGPANYLTNTGELFF.

The chain has TRBV5-4 and TRBJ2-1, with 7 bases that match TRBD1. This CDR3 is built from 16 residues. Looked up from germline, CDR1 is SGHNT and CDR2 is YYREEE (reference sequence). J lost 3 bases, V lost 0 bases, and 6 bases had no gene match. For the CDR3, the DNA is TGTGCCAGCAGCTTGGGACAGGGATTAATCTACAATGAGCAGTTCTTC. This codes for CASSLGQGLIYNEQFF. The variable domain in full, with the rest retrieved from reference TRBV5-4 and TRBJ2-1, is ETGVTQSPTHLIKTRGQQVTLRCSSQSGHNTVSWYQQALGQGPQFIFQYYREEENGRGNFPPRFSGLQFPNYSSELNVNALELDDSALYLCASSLGQGLIYNEQFFGPGTRLTVL.

The J gene is TRBJ1-5, the V gene TRBV30; D is ambiguous. Germline CDR1 GTSNPN, CDR2 SVGIG (reference sequence). V gave up 2 bases and J gave up 5 bases, with 10 bases separating them. This CDR3 has 13 residues. The CDR3 spells CAWSNGVYQPQHF. The CDR3 nucleotides read TGTGCCTGGAGTAACGGGGTTTATCAGCCCCAGCATTTT.